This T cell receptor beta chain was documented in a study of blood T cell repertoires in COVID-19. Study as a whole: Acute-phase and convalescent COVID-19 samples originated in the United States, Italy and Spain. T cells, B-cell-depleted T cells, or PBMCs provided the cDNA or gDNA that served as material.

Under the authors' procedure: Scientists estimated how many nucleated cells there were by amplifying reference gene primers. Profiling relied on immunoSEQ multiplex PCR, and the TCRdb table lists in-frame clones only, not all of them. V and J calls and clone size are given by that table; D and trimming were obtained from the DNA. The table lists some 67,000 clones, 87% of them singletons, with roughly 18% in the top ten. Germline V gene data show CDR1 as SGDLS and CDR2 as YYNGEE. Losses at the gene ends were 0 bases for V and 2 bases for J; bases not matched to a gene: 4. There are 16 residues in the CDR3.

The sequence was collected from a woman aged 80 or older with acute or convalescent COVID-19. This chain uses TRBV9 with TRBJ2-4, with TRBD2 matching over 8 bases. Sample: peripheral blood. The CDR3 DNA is TGTGCCAGCAGCGTAGCAGCGGGAGAATCCAAAAACATTCAGTACTTC. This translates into CASSVAAGESKNIQYF.